Listed below are T cell receptor beta chains from one sample, sequenced in a study of blood T cell repertoires in COVID-19. Sequenced by immunoSEQ multiplex PCR; TCRdb stores in-frame clones only, minus some. The sample contains some 120,000 clones, roughly 90% of which appear only once. The material sequenced was peripheral blood. Source of these receptors: a man aged 45-60 years with acute or convalescent COVID-19. Each CDR3 is given without its conserved first and last residue.

J,V,length,CDR3
TRBJ2-7,TRBV5-6,13,ASSPSDRGAYEQY
TRBJ1-2,TRBV10-2,11,ASSPGGSYGYT
TRBJ2-5,TRBV6-1,18,ASSERPFGTGGDYAETQY
TRBJ1-2,TRBV19,13,ASSPRDTLLYGYT
TRBJ1-3,TRBV9,14,ASSATGHPFGNTIY
TRBJ1-4,TRBV7-8,11,ASSLVANEKLF
TRBJ2-1,TRBV27,13,ASSYGQGNDNEQF
TRBJ2-1,TRBV20-1,8,SVVPNEQF
TRBJ2-5,TRBV7-7,14,ASSLGLARAGETQY
TRBJ2-7,TRBV29-1,12,SVVRLGDRDEQY
TRBJ2-7,TRBV12-2,22,ASRPLKPDPGEGYREVVTYEQY
TRBJ2-7,TRBV18,11,ASSGGAHYEQY
TRBJ2-7,TRBV4-1,13,ASSQETDWRYEQY
TRBJ2-5,TRBV5-3,15,ARSYRTSGSGRETQY
TRBJ1-1,TRBV15,11,ATSSPQGANAF
TRBJ2-5,TRBV6-5,10,ASIRGLETQY
TRBJ2-1,TRBV5-6,13,ASSLGGSSYNEQF
TRBJ1-2,TRBV28,11,ASSPRRTYGYT
TRBJ2-5,TRBV3-1/TRBV3-2,9,ASSIKETQY
TRBJ2-7,TRBV5-1,13,ASSKGTSGGYEQY
TRBJ1-1,TRBV29-1,13,SVEDQIGSGPEAF
TRBJ2-1,TRBV12-3/TRBV12-4,11,AIRLAGEAEQF
TRBJ2-1,TRBV5-4,11,ASSLVTSNEQF
TRBJ1-5,TRBV19,13,ASSIMVAGTQPQH
TRBJ2-7,TRBV19,11,ASSAGGPYEQY
TRBJ2-3,TRBV6-4,11,ASSDNQGSTQY
TRBJ2-3,TRBV7-6,13,ASSGRTSFTDTQY
TRBJ2-1,TRBV2,13,ASSSRAGVGNEQF
TRBJ1-4,TRBV7-2,12,ASRQNRGNEKLF
TRBJ1-3,TRBV27,15,ASSFYGGDVSGNTIY
TRBJ2-1,TRBV7-9,12,ASSSLEGYNEQF
TRBJ2-7,TRBV6-1,16,ASSAPPKTSGSPYEQY
TRBJ1-1,TRBV7-8,12,ASSFMRRVTEAF